The entry below describes one T cell receptor (beta chain). Looked up from germline, CDR1 is SQVTM and CDR2 is ANQGSEA. This CDR3 comprises 15 residues. TRB was amplified from 250 ng of peripheral blood genomic DNA per sample. The sample comes from a study of T cell clusters in autoimmune cytopenias. One tube held mixed TRB-A and TRB-B primer pools for touch-down PCR. TCRdb reprocessed the multiplex PCR reads and keeps a single row for each CDR3 protein, giving no DNA. The sample table sets out 4,000 to 4,500 distinct CDR3 sequences. These data are also associated with another study on T cell repertoires in aging, cancer and after chemotherapy.

The chain employs TRBV29-1 and TRBJ2-5; the TCRdb D gene call, TRBD1, has no DNA to confirm it. The sequencing input was peripheral blood. The sequence was obtained from a human donor in good health. The chain's CDR3 is CSVEPDRGRKETQYF.